The 19 T cell receptor beta chains below were found in one sample sequenced in a study of identical twins. In TCRdb, the 5' RACE reads were re-called with MiXCR into one record per CDR3 protein. The sample includes about 500,000 distinct CDR3 sequences, about 13% of them seen just once. These data were also filed under a second study, of yellow fever vaccine responses in identical twins.

The specimen sequenced was CD4+ T cells sorted from blood. Every receptor here comes from a woman aged 18-29 years in good health.

V and J are TRBV30 and TRBJ2-7, with D tentatively TRBD1 (6 bases). CDR1 is GTSNPN and CDR2 is SVGIG in the germline V gene (reference sequence). V dropped 3 bases and J dropped 4 bases, with 7 bases sitting between them. The CDR3 loop spans 11 amino acids. The CDR3 here is CAWRDRYEQYF. In DNA, the CDR3 is TGTGCCTGGAGGGACAGATACGAGCAGTACTTC.

This clonotype was picked up a small number of times. This sequence joins TRBV5-1 and TRBJ2-2, with 12 bases matching TRBD2. Per germline, CDR1 SGHRS and CDR2 YFSETQ. The CDR3 is 16 amino acids. J gave up 4 bases and V 4 bases, and 5 bases lay outside the gene matches. Written as DNA, the CDR3 is TGCGCCAGCAGCAGACTAGCGGGGGAAACCACCGGGGAGCTGTTTTTT. Translating gives CASSRLAGETTGELFF. The complete variable domain, with remaining parts taken from reference TRBV5-1 and TRBJ2-2, reads KAGVTQTPRYLIKTRGQQVTLSCSPISGHRSVSWYQQTPGQGLQFLFEYFSETQRNKGNFPGRFSGRQFSNSRSEMNVSTLELGDSALYLCASSRLAGETTGELFFGEGSRLTVL.

The sample holds a few counts of this clonotype. CDR3 bases: TGTGCCAGCAGCCCGGACAGGGGGTTGAAGGGTGAAGCTTTCTTT. This codes for CASSPDRGLKGEAFF. The chain employs TRBV5-6 and TRBJ1-1; 10 bases align to TRBD1. Germline loops: CDR1 SGHDT, CDR2 YYEEEE. Trimming at V came to 4 bases and at J to 7 bases, leaving 10 bases not matched to a gene. This CDR3 is 15 amino acids long. Complete variable domain (other parts from reference TRBV5-6 and TRBJ1-1): DAGVTQSPTHLIKTRGQQVTLRCSPKSGHDTVSWYQQALGQGPQFIFQYYEEEERQRGNFPDRFSGHQFPNYSSELNVNALLLGDSALYLCASSPDRGLKGEAFFGQGTRLTVV.

This clonotype has only a few counts. V usage is TRBV20-1 and J usage is TRBJ2-3, with D perhaps TRBD2 (5 bases). V was clipped by 7 bases and J by 4 bases, with 12 bases between them. The germline V gene encodes CDR1 DFQATT and CDR2 SNEGSKA (reference sequence). CDR3 length: 12 amino acids. CDR3 nucleotides: TGCAGTGTTAGGAGAGGGTCAGATACGCAGTATTTT. Protein: CSVRRGSDTQYF.

V usage is TRBV2 and J usage is TRBJ2-1, with 9 positions matching TRBD2. J lost 14 bases, V lost 1 base, and 6 bases had no gene match. The CDR3 covers 13 residues. Germline V CDR1 and CDR2: SNHLY, FYNNEI. CDR3 loop: CASSEVRGGHKFF. The CDR3 nucleotides read TGTGCCAGCAGTGAAGTGCGGGGGGGCCATAAGTTCTTC.

The chain combines TRBV20-1 with TRBJ2-4; 7 bases match TRBD1. The V gene end was trimmed by 6 bases and the J gene end by 0 bases; junction bases not matched to a gene: 5. Germline lookup yields CDR1 DFQATT and CDR2 SNEGSKA (reference sequence). The length of the CDR3 is 14 residues. The CDR3 coding sequence is TGCAGTGCACTAACAGGGGTAGCCAAAAACATTCAGTACTTC. Its translation is CSALTGVAKNIQYF.

This clonotype has a count of ten or more. This rearrangement joins TRBV12-3 or TRBV12-4 to TRBJ1-5; D remains unclear. Trimming pared 2 bases from V and 1 base from J, leaving 6 bases between. The CDR3 sequence is 14 residues long. The CDR3 reads CASSLTGSNQPQHF. In DNA, the CDR3 is TGTGCCAGCAGTTTAACTGGGAGCAATCAGCCCCAGCATTTT.

Of note for this clonotype: A single base is all that separates this from a far larger clone, so a read error is likely. The chain carries TRBV6-2 or TRBV6-3 and TRBJ2-7, with D hard to call. The CDR3 is 13 amino acids. CDR1 MNHEY and CDR2 SVGEGT come from the germline V gene. CDR3 region: CARSLGRSYEQYF. The CDR3 DNA sequence: TGTGCCAGAAGTTTAGGGCGGTCCTACGAGCAGTACTTC.

CDR3 loop: CASSSLRGRNTEAFF. The CDR3 nucleotides read TGTGCCAGCAGTTCCCTCCGGGGCCGCAACACTGAAGCTTTCTTT. This chain links TRBV11-2 with TRBJ1-1, with TRBD1 as a possible D gene (5 bases). The germline V gene encodes CDR1 SGHAT and CDR2 FQNNGV. Trimming took off 6 bases at V and 2 bases at J, with 16 bases between the two ends. There are 15 residues in the CDR3.

Here the CDR3 DNA reads TGCAGCGTTCGCCCTCGTGTGGGAGTGAGGGAGCAGTACTTC. It yields the protein CSVRPRVGVREQYF. The chain employs TRBV29-1 and TRBJ2-7, with D possibly matching TRBD2 (5 bases). V lost 5 bases and J 7 bases, leaving 21 bases between the germline ends. Germline loops: CDR1 SQVTM, CDR2 ANQGSEA. The CDR3 has 14 amino acids.

This clonotype came up a few times. The chain carries TRBV12-3 or TRBV12-4 and TRBJ2-4; 12 bases fit TRBD2. After removal of 3 bases from V and 7 bases from J, the junction contained 7 bases not matched to a gene. CDR3 length: 16 amino acids. This CDR3 reads CASSFLAGGPSNIQYF. The CDR3, as DNA: TGTGCCAGCAGTTTTCTAGCGGGAGGGCCTTCGAACATTCAGTACTTC.

V and J are TRBV18 and TRBJ1-5; D is ambiguous. CDR3 length: 16 residues. V lost 4 bases and J 1 base, leaving 14 bases between the germline ends. Germline V gene data show CDR1 as KGHSH and CDR2 as LQKENI. CDR3 region: CASSRLQPASNQPQHF. For the CDR3, the DNA is TGTGCCAGCTCACGACTCCAACCTGCGAGCAATCAGCCCCAGCATTTT. Full variable domain (missing parts from reference TRBV18 and TRBJ1-5): NAGVMQNPRHLVRRRGQEARLRCSPMKGHSHVYWYRQLPEEGLKFMVYLQKENIIDESGMPKERFSAEFPKEGPSILRIQQVVRGDSAAYFCASSRLQPASNQPQHFGDGTRLSIL.

The CDR3 region has the DNA TGCAGCGCGGAGGACAGGGGGCCTGAAGCTTTCTTT. This sequence encodes CSAEDRGPEAFF. The J gene is TRBJ1-1, the V gene TRBV29-1; 11 nucleotides agree with TRBD1. The CDR3 runs to 12 residues. The germline CDR1 and CDR2 sequences are SQVTM and ANQGSEA. V lost 7 bases and J lost 6; bases outside the gene matches: 4.

CDR3 nucleotides: TGTGCCATCTCTACTAGCGGGAGTTACAATGAGCAGTTCTTC. Translated, it gives CAISTSGSYNEQFF. The chain joins TRBV10-3 to TRBJ2-1; the match to TRBD2 covers 11 bases. Germline V CDR1 and CDR2: ENHRY, SYGVKD. The length of the CDR3 is 14 residues. V lost 8 bases to trimming and J lost 4 bases; unmatched junction nucleotides: 4.

The J gene is TRBJ2-7, the V gene TRBV6-5; maybe TRBD1 (5 bases). This CDR3 comprises 12 residues. V was pared by 9 bases and J by 5 bases, with 14 bases between. Germline V CDR1 and CDR2: MNHEY, SVGAGI. The CDR3 DNA is TGTGCCAGTTACAGGTCCCCCCACGAGCAGTACTTC. It encodes CASYRSPHEQYF.

A few counts support this clonotype. J is TRBJ2-7 and V is TRBV20-1, with D perhaps matching TRBD1 (6 bases). The CDR3 runs 12 residues. Germline CDR1 reads DFQATT; CDR2 reads SNEGSKA (reference sequence). With 2 bases removed from V and 3 bases from J, the gap between germline ends came to 8 bases. This CDR3 is CSARRQDYEQYF. In nucleotides, the CDR3 is TGCAGTGCTAGAAGACAGGACTACGAGCAGTACTTC.

This clonotype was picked up a small number of times. The J gene is TRBJ2-3, the V gene TRBV24-1; 7 bases line up with TRBD1. Germline CDR1 and CDR2: KGHDR and SFDVKD. This CDR3 has 15 amino acids. Germline trimming cut 3 bases from V and 1 base from J; bases unmatched to any gene: 3. Here the CDR3 DNA reads TGTGCCACCAGTGATGCCGGACAGGGCACAGATACGCAGTATTTT. It encodes CATSDAGQGTDTQYF.

The V call is TRBV12-5, the J call TRBJ2-5; no definite D call. The CDR3 is 13 amino acids. V lost 0 bases and J lost 5, with 7 bases in between. Germline CDR1 is LGHNT and CDR2 is FRNRAP. CDR3 region: CASGLVWWETQYF. The CDR3 nucleotides are TGTGCTAGTGGTTTGGTATGGTGGGAGACCCAGTACTTC.

This clonotype was seen repeatedly, ten times or more. The J gene is TRBJ2-5, the V gene TRBV10-3; D could derive from TRBD1 or TRBD2 (5 bases each). This CDR3 comprises 15 residues. V dropped 7 bases and J dropped 2 bases, with 17 bases sitting between them. CDR1 and CDR2 (germline): ENHRY, SYGVKD. The CDR3 reads CAIMGESLGQETQYF. In DNA, the CDR3 is TGTGCCATCATGGGGGAAAGCTTGGGACAAGAGACCCAGTACTTC.